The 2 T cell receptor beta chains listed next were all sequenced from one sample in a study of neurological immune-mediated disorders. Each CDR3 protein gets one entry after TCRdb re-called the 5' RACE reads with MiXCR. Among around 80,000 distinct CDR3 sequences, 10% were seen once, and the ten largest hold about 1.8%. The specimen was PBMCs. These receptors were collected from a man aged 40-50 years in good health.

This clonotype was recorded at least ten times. The CDR3 region has the DNA TGTGCCAGCAGCTTTCGGCGGGGGGGCCGGGGCTCCTACAATGAGCAGTTCTTC. It is translated as CASSFRRGGRGSYNEQFF. This chain uses TRBV7-9 with TRBJ2-1, with 9 bases aligning to TRBD2. Germline V gives CDR1 SEHNR, CDR2 FQNEAQ (reference sequence). The CDR3 covers 18 residues. Trimming at V came to 3 bases and at J to 0 bases, leaving 9 bases not matched to a gene.

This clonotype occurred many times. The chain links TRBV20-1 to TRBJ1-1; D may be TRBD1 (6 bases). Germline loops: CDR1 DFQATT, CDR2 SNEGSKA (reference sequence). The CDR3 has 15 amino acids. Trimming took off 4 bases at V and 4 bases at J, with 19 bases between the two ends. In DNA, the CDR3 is TGCAGTGCTACTCGAGTGGGGGGCGCGGCCACTGAAGCTTTCTTT. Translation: CSATRVGGAATEAFF.